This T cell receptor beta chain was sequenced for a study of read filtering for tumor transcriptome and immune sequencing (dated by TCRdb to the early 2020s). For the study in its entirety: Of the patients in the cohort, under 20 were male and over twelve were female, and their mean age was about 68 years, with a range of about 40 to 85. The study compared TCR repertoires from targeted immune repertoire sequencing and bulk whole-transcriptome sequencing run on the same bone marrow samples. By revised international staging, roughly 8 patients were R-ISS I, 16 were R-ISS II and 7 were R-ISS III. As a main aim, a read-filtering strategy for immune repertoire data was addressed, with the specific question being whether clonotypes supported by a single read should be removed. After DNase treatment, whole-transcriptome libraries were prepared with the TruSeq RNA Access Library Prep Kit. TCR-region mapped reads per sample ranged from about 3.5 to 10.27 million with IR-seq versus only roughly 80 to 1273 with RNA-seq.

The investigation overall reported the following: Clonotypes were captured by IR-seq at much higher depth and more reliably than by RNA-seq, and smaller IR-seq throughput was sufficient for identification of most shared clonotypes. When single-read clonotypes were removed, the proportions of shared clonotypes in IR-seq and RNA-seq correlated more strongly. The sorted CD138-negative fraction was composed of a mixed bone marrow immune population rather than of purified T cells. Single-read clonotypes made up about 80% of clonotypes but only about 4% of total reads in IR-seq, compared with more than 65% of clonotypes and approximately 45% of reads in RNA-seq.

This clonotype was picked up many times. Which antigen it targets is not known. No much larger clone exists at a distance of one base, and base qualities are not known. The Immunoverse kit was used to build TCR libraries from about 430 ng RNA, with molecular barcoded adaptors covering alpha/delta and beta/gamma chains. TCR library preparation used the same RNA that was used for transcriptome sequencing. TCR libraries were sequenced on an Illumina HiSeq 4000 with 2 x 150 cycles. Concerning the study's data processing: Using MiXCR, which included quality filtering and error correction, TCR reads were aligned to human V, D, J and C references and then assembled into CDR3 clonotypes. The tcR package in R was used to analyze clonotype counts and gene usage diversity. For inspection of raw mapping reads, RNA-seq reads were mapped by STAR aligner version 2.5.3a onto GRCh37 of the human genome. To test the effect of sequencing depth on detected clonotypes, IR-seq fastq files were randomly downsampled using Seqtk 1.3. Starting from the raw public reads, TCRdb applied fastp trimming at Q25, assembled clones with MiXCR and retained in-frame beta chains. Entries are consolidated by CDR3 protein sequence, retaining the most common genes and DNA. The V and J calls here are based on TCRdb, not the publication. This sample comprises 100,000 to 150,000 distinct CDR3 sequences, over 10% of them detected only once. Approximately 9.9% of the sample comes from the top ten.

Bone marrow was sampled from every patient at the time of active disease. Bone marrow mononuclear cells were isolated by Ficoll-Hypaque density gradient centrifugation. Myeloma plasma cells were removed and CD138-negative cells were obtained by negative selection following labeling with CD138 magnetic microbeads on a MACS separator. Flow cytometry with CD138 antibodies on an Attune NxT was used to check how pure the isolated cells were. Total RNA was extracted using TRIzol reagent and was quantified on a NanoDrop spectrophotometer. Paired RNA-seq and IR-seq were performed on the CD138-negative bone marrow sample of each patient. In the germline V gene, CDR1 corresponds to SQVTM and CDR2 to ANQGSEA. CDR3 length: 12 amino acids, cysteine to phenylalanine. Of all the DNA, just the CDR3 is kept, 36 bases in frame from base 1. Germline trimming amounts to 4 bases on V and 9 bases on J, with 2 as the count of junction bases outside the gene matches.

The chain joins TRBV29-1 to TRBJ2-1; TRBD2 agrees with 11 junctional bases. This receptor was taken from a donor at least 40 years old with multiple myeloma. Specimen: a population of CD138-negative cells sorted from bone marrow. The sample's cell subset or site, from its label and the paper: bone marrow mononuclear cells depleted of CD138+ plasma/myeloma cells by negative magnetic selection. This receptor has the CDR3 CSVVLAGGEQFF. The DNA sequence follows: TGCAGCGTTGTCCTAGCGGGAGGTGAGCAGTTCTTC.